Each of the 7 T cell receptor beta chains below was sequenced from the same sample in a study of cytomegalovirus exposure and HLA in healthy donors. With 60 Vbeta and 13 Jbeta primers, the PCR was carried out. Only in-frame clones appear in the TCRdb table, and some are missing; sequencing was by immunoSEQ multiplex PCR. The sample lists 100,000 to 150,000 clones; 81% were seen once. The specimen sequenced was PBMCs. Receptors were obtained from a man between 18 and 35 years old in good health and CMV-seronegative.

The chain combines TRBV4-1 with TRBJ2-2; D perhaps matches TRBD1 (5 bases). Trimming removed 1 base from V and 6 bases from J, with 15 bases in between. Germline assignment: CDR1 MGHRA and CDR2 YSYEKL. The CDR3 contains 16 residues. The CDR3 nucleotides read TGCGCCAGCAGCCAAGGCGGCAGGGTCTATTCCGGGGAGCTGTTTTTT. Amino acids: CASSQGGRVYSGELFF.

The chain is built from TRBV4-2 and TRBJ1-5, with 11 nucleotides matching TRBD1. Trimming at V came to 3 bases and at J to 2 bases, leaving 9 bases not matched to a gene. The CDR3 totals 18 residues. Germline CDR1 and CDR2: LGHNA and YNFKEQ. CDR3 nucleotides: TGTGCCAGCAGCCATCAGGACAGGGGGCACGGTGGCAATCAGCCCCAGCATTTT. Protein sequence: CASSHQDRGHGGNQPQHF.

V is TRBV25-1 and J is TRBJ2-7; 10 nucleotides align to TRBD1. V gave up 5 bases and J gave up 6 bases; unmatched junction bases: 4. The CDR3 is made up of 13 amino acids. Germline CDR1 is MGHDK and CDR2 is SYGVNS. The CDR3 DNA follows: TGTGCCAGCAGTCCCAGGACAGGGGGCGAGCAGTACTTC. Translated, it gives CASSPRTGGEQYF.

CDR3 nucleotides: TGTGCCAGCAAAAACAGGGACAGCTCCTACGAGCAGTACTTC. Translating gives CASKNRDSSYEQYF. The rearrangement links TRBV6-6 to TRBJ2-7, with TRBD1 matching 7 bases. Germline CDR1 reads MNHNY; CDR2 reads SVGAGI (reference sequence). The CDR3 totals 14 residues. Trimming at V came to 7 bases and at J to 0 bases, leaving 6 bases not matched to a gene.

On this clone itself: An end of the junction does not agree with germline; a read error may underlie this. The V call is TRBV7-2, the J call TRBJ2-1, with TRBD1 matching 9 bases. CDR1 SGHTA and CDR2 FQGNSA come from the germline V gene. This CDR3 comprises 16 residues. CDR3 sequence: CASSFTGTGRFNVQFF. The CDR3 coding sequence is TGTGCCAGCAGCTTTACCGGGACAGGGAGGTTCAATGTGCAGTTCTTC. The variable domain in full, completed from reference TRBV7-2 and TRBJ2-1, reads GAGVSQSPSNKVTEKGKDVELRCDPISGHTALYWYRQSLGQGLEFLIYFQGNSAPDKSGLPSDRFSAERTGGSVSTLTIQRTQQEDSAVYLCASSFTGTGRFNVQFFGPGTRLTVL.

The CDR3 region is CASSQDWRDYLSYGYTF. The CDR3 DNA is TGTGCCAGCAGCCAAGATTGGCGGGACTACCTCAGCTATGGCTACACCTTC. The chain has TRBV14 and TRBJ1-2; D perhaps matches TRBD1 (5 bases). V was trimmed by 0 bases and J by 4 bases, leaving 18 bases between them. The CDR3 runs to 17 residues. The V gene's germline CDR1 is SGHDN and CDR2 FVKESK.

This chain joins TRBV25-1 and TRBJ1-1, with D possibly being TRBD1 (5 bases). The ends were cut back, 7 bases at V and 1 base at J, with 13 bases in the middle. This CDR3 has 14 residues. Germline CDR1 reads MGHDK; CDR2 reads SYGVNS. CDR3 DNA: TGTGCCAGCACTGCGGGAGGGGCGAACACTGAAGCTTTCTTT. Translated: CASTAGGANTEAFF. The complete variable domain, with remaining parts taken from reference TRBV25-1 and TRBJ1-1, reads EADIYQTPRYLVIGTGKKITLECSQTMGHDKMYWYQQDPGMELHLIHYSYGVNSTEKGDLSSESTVSRIRTEHFPLTLESARPSHTSQYLCASTAGGANTEAFFGQGTRLTVV.